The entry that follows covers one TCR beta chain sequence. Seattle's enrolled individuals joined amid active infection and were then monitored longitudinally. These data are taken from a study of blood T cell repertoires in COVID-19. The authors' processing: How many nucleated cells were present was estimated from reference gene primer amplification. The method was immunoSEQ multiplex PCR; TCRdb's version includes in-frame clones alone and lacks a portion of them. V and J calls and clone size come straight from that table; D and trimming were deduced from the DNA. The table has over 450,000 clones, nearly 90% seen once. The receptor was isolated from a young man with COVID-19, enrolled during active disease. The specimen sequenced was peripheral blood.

This CDR3 reads CASSLGQRTGNTIYF. The DNA for the CDR3 is TGCGCCAGCAGCTTGGGACAGAGAACTGGAAACACCATATATTTT. This chain connects TRBV5-1 to TRBJ1-3, with D perhaps TRBD1 (5 bases). CDR1 SGHRS and CDR2 YFSETQ come from the germline V gene. Trimming cost V 0 bases and J 2 bases, with 9 bases left between them. The CDR3 has 15 residues.